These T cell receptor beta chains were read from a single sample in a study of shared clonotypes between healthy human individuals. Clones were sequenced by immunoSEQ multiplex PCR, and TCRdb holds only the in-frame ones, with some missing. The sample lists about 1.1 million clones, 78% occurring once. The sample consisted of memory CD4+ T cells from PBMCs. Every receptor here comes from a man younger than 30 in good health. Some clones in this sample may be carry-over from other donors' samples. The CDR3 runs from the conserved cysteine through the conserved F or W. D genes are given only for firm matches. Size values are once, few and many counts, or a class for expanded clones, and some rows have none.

TGTGCCAGCAGCCCCACTTGGGGCTTCGGCACAGATACGCAGTATTTT,CASSPTWGFGTDTQYF,NA,NA,TRBJ2-3,TRBV11-3
TGTGCCAGCAGTGAAGTCTTGACTGAAGCTTTCTTT,CASSEVLTEAFF,NA,NA,TRBJ1-1,TRBV6-1
TGTGCTAGTGGTTCCAGGACGGGACCGACTAACTATGGCTACACCTTC,CASGSRTGPTNYGYTF,NA,NA,TRBJ1-2,TRBV12-5
TGTGCCAGCAGTGAAGCTGCGCGGTACAACAATGAGCAGTTCTTC,CASSEAARYNNEQFF,NA,NA,TRBJ2-1,TRBV2
TGTGCCAGCAGCAGTAATGGGTATGGGGCCAACGTCCTGACTTTC,CASSSNGYGANVLTF,NA,NA,TRBJ2-6,TRBV9
TGTGCCAGCAGCCCCCCGGAGACCCAGTACTTC,CASSPPETQYF,NA,once,TRBJ2-5,TRBV7-6
TGTGCCAGCGTTTACCCCACAGGCCTGAACACTGAAGCTTTCTTT,CASVYPTGLNTEAFF,NA,NA,TRBJ1-1,TRBV27
TGTGCCAGCAGCTTGACAGGGGTCAATGAGCAGTTCTTC,CASSLTGVNEQFF,TRBD1,NA,TRBJ2-1,TRBV7-7
TGTGCCAGCAGTCAACAGGGTAACTATGGCTACACCTTC,CASSQQGNYGYTF,NA,NA,TRBJ1-2,TRBV27
TGTGCCAGCAGTTACGCGGAGACCCAGTACTTC,CASSYAETQYF,NA,NA,TRBJ2-5,TRBV6-6
TGTGCCAGCAGTTTATCGATGGGACTAGCGGCATACGAGCAGTACTTC,CASSLSMGLAAYEQYF,TRBD2,NA,TRBJ2-7,TRBV27
TGCGCCAGCAGCTTGTTCCTCCCGACGATAGTAGCGAAGGGTGAGCAGTTCTTC,CASSLFLPTIVAKGEQFF,NA,few,TRBJ2-1,TRBV5-1
TGTGCCAGCAGTGTGGACAGGGGAGGCGGTGAGCAGTTCTTC,CASSVDRGGGEQFF,TRBD1,NA,TRBJ2-1,TRBV6-1
TGTGCCGGAGACCGACAGGCGCTTAACTATGGCTACACCTTC,CAGDRQALNYGYTF,NA,NA,TRBJ1-2,TRBV7-9
TGTGCCAGCAGCCTCCTTTCTCCAGGGCCCCAAGATTACAATGAGCAGTTCTTC,CASSLLSPGPQDYNEQFF,NA,NA,TRBJ2-1,TRBV11-2
TGCGCCAGCAGCTTGGTCCGGGACAGTTACGAGCAGTACTTC,CASSLVRDSYEQYF,TRBD1,NA,TRBJ2-7,TRBV5-1
TGCAGCGTTGAGAGAGAGAGCTCCTACAATGAGCAGTTCTTC,CSVERESSYNEQFF,NA,NA,TRBJ2-1,TRBV29-1
TGTGCCAGCAGTTACGAGGTCGGGATGAACACTGAAGCTTTCTTT,CASSYEVGMNTEAFF,NA,NA,TRBJ1-1,TRBV6-5
TGTGCCAGCAGCGCACAGGGAAGAGGCTACGAGCAGTACTTC,CASSAQGRGYEQYF,NA,NA,TRBJ2-7,TRBV7-2
TGTGCCAGCTCATCTACAGGGCCACCGAACTTGGAGACCCAGTACTTC,CASSSTGPPNLETQYF,NA,NA,TRBJ2-5,TRBV18
TGTGCCAGCAGCCCCGGGTTCAGCTCCTACAATGAGCAGTTCTTC,CASSPGFSSYNEQFF,NA,NA,TRBJ2-1,TRBV28
TGTGCCATCAGTGAGTCCGACAGGGCTGCTGGCTACACCTTC,CAISESDRAAGYTF,TRBD1,NA,TRBJ1-2,TRBV10-3
TGCGCCAGCAGCCAAGAAGCCCTTCGTAGACCCCAGCATTTT,CASSQEALRRPQHF,NA,NA,TRBJ1-5,TRBV4-1
TGTGCCTGGGAAGAGCGGAGGTCGCTGTACTTC,CAWEERRSLYF,NA,NA,TRBJ2-7,TRBV30
TGTGCCAGCAGTGGATCTGGGGTCCTGGGGTACTATGGCTACACCTTC,CASSGSGVLGYYGYTF,NA,few,TRBJ1-2,TRBV6-1
TGTGCCTGGGTCCGAGGTAGCGGTAATGAGCAGTTCTTC,CAWVRGSGNEQFF,NA,few,TRBJ2-1,TRBV30
TGCGCCAGCAGCTTGGTGGCGGGAGGCCCCTACAATGAGCAGTTCTTC,CASSLVAGGPYNEQFF,TRBD2,once,TRBJ2-1,TRBV5-1
TGTGCCAGCAGCTTGGATAGGGGAGACACCTGGGATGAGCAGTTCTTC,CASSLDRGDTWDEQFF,NA,NA,TRBJ2-1,TRBV5-4
TGTGCCAGCAGCCTAACGGAGGTCCGACAAGCTCAGCCCCAGCATTTT,CASSLTEVRQAQPQHF,NA,NA,TRBJ1-5,TRBV7-8
TGCGCCAGCAGCTCCGAGGGGGGAACTAATGAAAAACTGTTTTTT,CASSSEGGTNEKLFF,NA,NA,TRBJ1-4,TRBV5-1
TGTGCCAGCAGCTTAATACATTACGAGCAGTACTTC,CASSLIHYEQYF,NA,few,TRBJ2-7,TRBV7-2
TGTGCCAGCAGGGGGGACCGTTACGAGGGCTACACCTTC,CASRGDRYEGYTF,NA,NA,TRBJ1-2,TRBV6-4
TGTGCCAGCAGTTCTTGGGGAAGGAGCACTGAAGCTTTCTTT,CASSSWGRSTEAFF,NA,NA,TRBJ1-1,TRBV27
TGTGCCAGCAGCGCCAGGTGGGGGGGTGAGACCCAGTACTTC,CASSARWGGETQYF,TRBD2,NA,TRBJ2-5,TRBV13
TGTGCCAGCAGTTTAGATCATCCAGATACGCAGCAGTATTTT,CASSLDHPDTQQYF,NA,NA,TRBJ2-3,TRBV27
TGTGCCAGCAGTTTCGGACAGGGCCACAATCAGCCCCAGCATTTT,CASSFGQGHNQPQHF,TRBD1,NA,TRBJ1-5,TRBV28
TGCGCCAGCAGCTTGGGGGACAGCACAGATACGCAGTATTTT,CASSLGDSTDTQYF,NA,NA,TRBJ2-3,TRBV5-1
TGTGCCATCAGTGAGTCACGGGACAATTATGGCTACACCTTC,CAISESRDNYGYTF,NA,NA,TRBJ1-2,TRBV10-3
TGTGCCAGCCATCGGGACCGTGGGGCCGGGGAGCTGTTTTTT,CASHRDRGAGELFF,NA,NA,TRBJ2-2,TRBV19
TGTGCCAGTAGTAGCCGGACAGGGTTCCATGAAAAACTGTTTTTT,CASSSRTGFHEKLFF,TRBD1,NA,TRBJ1-4,TRBV19
TGTGCCAGCTCACCAGGCAGTACCTATAATTCACCCCTCCACTTT,CASSPGSTYNSPLHF,NA,NA,TRBJ1-6,TRBV18
TGTGCCAGCAGCGTCAGCGGGGCCAGCTCCTACGAGCAGTACTTC,CASSVSGASSYEQYF,TRBD2,few,TRBJ2-7,TRBV7-3
TGTGCCATCAGTGATAGGGCGGGGGGCAATCAGCCCCAGCATTTT,CAISDRAGGNQPQHF,NA,NA,TRBJ1-5,TRBV10-3
TGTGCCAGCAGCCTCATACTAGCGGGAGTCACCGGGGAGCTGTTTTTT,CASSLILAGVTGELFF,TRBD2,NA,TRBJ2-2,TRBV7-8
TGTGCCAGCAGTGAACTGGGAGTCGCCTACGAGCAGTACTTC,CASSELGVAYEQYF,NA,NA,TRBJ2-7,TRBV25-1
TGTGCCAGCAGCGTAGACCCACAGCTCTCTGGAAACACCATATATTTT,CASSVDPQLSGNTIYF,NA,NA,TRBJ1-3,TRBV9
TGCGCCAGCAGCAAAGGACTAGCGGGAGAGGGGGAGCAGTACTTC,CASSKGLAGEGEQYF,TRBD2,NA,TRBJ2-7,TRBV5-1
TGTGCCAGCAGTGTGGGTAGCAATCAGCCCCAGCATTTT,CASSVGSNQPQHF,NA,NA,TRBJ1-5,TRBV6-1
TGTGCCAGCAGCCGCGAAGGGCAGTTCTCCTACGAGCAGTACTTC,CASSREGQFSYEQYF,NA,NA,TRBJ2-7,TRBV7-9